The present TCR beta chain was sequenced within a study of blood T cell repertoires in COVID-19. The germline gives CDR1 SGHVS, CDR2 FQNEAQ. Trimming removed 5 bases at V and 7 bases at J, with 26 bases between. The CDR3 runs 17 residues. This clone appeared a few times. Method: immunoSEQ multiplex PCR; TCRdb's copy keeps in-frame clones and lacks some. This table holds roughly 120,000 clones, 72% found once. This clonotype originated in a woman aged 60 to 75 with acute or convalescent COVID-19. Specimen: peripheral blood. The chain links TRBV7-8 to TRBJ1-2; D is undetermined. In DNA form, the CDR3 reads TGTGCCAGCAGCGCCCCGAGCTTGCGGCGGGGAGGAAGTGGCTACACCTTC. Translating it yields CASSAPSLRRGGSGYTF.